This is a list of T cell receptor beta chains from one sample in a study of long-term antiretroviral therapy in people with HIV. Assay used: immunoSEQ multiplex PCR; TCRdb lists only in-frame clones, some missing. The sample yields 20,000 to 25,000 clones, more than 70% seen once. Sequencing was performed on unsorted PBMCs, taken 1.3 years after starting antiretroviral therapy. The receptors stem from a man aged 60 to 69 with HIV. The CDR3 runs from the conserved cysteine through the conserved F or W. The order of the fields is V gene, CDR3 protein.

v_call: TRBV5-4; cdr3_aa: CASSAGGDQPQHF
v_call: TRBV5-5; cdr3_aa: CASSSPITMNTEAFF
v_call: TRBV25-1; cdr3_aa: CASSVPRGRGVGGYTF
v_call: TRBV6-6; cdr3_aa: CASSYARLVGNEQFF
v_call: TRBV18; cdr3_aa: CASSPPGLNYEQYF
v_call: TRBV19; cdr3_aa: CASSFGGTYEQYF
v_call: TRBV5-4; cdr3_aa: CASSLDSGTEAFF
v_call: TRBV10-3; cdr3_aa: CASRRTGENYEQYF
v_call: TRBV18; cdr3_aa: CASSPGTGRTDTQYF
v_call: TRBV29-1; cdr3_aa: CSVGAATADEKLFF
v_call: TRBV9; cdr3_aa: CASRDREAYEQYF
v_call: TRBV5-4; cdr3_aa: CASSRPINYRDTEAFF
v_call: TRBV5-5; cdr3_aa: CASSLDPVSYEQYF
v_call: TRBV11-2; cdr3_aa: CASSLGTGGGYGYTF
v_call: TRBV29-1; cdr3_aa: CSVLDRWPSYNEQFF
v_call: TRBV7-9; cdr3_aa: CASSSPRQAGYGYTF
v_call: TRBV30; cdr3_aa: CAWSVRSGLNQPQHF
v_call: TRBV7-9; cdr3_aa: CASSWTSSYEQYF
v_call: TRBV11-2; cdr3_aa: CASSLAPMVETQYF
v_call: TRBV9; cdr3_aa: CASSESGTTYEQYF
v_call: TRBV20-1; cdr3_aa: CSARRETQYF
v_call: TRBV29-1; cdr3_aa: CSVGQPAGVSEQFF
v_call: TRBV9; cdr3_aa: CASPGLAGDTGELFF
v_call: TRBV28; cdr3_aa: CASSLPGETYGYTF
v_call: TRBV2; cdr3_aa: CASRGDRGNSPLHF
v_call: TRBV21-1; cdr3_aa: CASESRGGTYNEQFF
v_call: TRBV7-9; cdr3_aa: CASSLGGPMNTEAFF
v_call: TRBV30; cdr3_aa: CAWSVGQSYEQYF
v_call: TRBV7-2; cdr3_aa: CASSSRTGEGYEQYF
v_call: TRBV4-3; cdr3_aa: CASSSRQFLTDTQYF
v_call: TRBV5-1; cdr3_aa: CASSRTPELANTGELFF
v_call: TRBV2; cdr3_aa: CASRDTGNTIYF
v_call: TRBV5-1; cdr3_aa: CASGRDAGSYEQYF
v_call: TRBV5-1; cdr3_aa: CASSWQTDTGELFF
v_call: TRBV29-1; cdr3_aa: CSVESGKRGWDEQFF
v_call: TRBV5-1; cdr3_aa: CASSLEPGGSGNTIYF
v_call: TRBV7-2; cdr3_aa: CASSLAGANVLTF
v_call: TRBV13; cdr3_aa: CASSLGVAEAFF
v_call: TRBV6-6; cdr3_aa: CASSYRSYNEQFF
v_call: TRBV5-1; cdr3_aa: CASSLGTVLYGYTF
v_call: TRBV5-1; cdr3_aa: CASSSGGIGAGELFF